This is a list of T cell receptor beta chains from one sample in a study of shared clonotypes between healthy human individuals. Assay: immunoSEQ multiplex PCR; the TCRdb copy retains only in-frame clones and omits some. The sample shows approximately 1,500,000 clones, approximately 98% of them seen only once. Sequenced: naive CD4+ T cells sorted from blood. These TCRs come from a man in his thirties or forties in good health. Both conserved end residues are part of each CDR3. A D gene is named only where the DNA matches it firmly. Some rows mark clone size as missing; the rest say once, few, many or name a class of expanded clone.

>TRBJ1-3|TRBV28|-|-
TGTGCCAGCAGTTTGGGCGGAAACACCATATATTTT
CASSLGGNTIYF
>TRBJ1-5|TRBV18|-|TRBD1
TGTGCCAGCTCACCCGGACAGGCGAATAGCAATCAGCCCCAGCATTTT
CASSPGQANSNQPQHF
>TRBJ2-6|TRBV5-5|-|TRBD1
TGTGCCAGCACCGCTGGGACAGGCCTCTCTGGGGCCAACGTCCTGACTTTC
CASTAGTGLSGANVLTF
>TRBJ2-2|TRBV9|-|-
TGTGCCAGCAGCGTTTTAGCCCTTAACACCGGGGAGCTGTTTTTT
CASSVLALNTGELFF
>TRBJ2-7|TRBV9|-|-
TGTGCCAGCAGCGTAGAACTAGCTCGGGAGCAGTACTTC
CASSVELAREQYF
>TRBJ1-2|TRBV5-4|-|-
TGTGCCAGCAGCTTGGTTGGAGGGACACAACCTGGCTACACCTTC
CASSLVGGTQPGYTF
>TRBJ2-1|TRBV9|-|TRBD2
TGTGCCAGCAGCGTCCGGAGACTAGCGGGAAGTGGTGAGCAGTTCTTC
CASSVRRLAGSGEQFF
>TRBJ2-5|TRBV29-1|-|TRBD1
TGCAGCGTCGGACAGGGCGGACAAGAGACCCAGTACTTC
CSVGQGGQETQYF
>TRBJ2-3|TRBV4-1|-|TRBD1
TGCGCCAGCAGCCACAGTCCCGGGACAGGGGGGTCAGATACGCAGTATTTT
CASSHSPGTGGSDTQYF
>TRBJ1-3|TRBV2|few|-
TGTGCCAGCACCCAATCCCGGGACCGCGTAGATTTT
CASTQSRDRVDF
>TRBJ1-1|TRBV19|once|-
TGTGCCAGTAGTGCTAAGCAGAACACTGAAGCTTTCTTT
CASSAKQNTEAFF
>TRBJ2-7|TRBV5-1|-|TRBD2
TGCGCCAGCAGCTTGGAGTTGTCTAGCGGGATGTACGAGCAGTACTTC
CASSLELSSGMYEQYF
>TRBJ2-7|TRBV10-3|-|TRBD1
TGTGCCATCAGTGCCCCTGCAGGGACAGCAATGGGACCTGAAATCTACGAGCAGTACTTC
CAISAPAGTAMGPEIYEQYF
>TRBJ1-2|TRBV18|-|-
TGTGCCAGCTCGGATGGGCGGGGCTATGGCTACACCTTC
CASSDGRGYGYTF
>TRBJ2-7|TRBV18|-|TRBD1
TGTGCCAGCTCACCACCGAGGACAGGGGGCTCCTACGAGCAGTACTTC
CASSPPRTGGSYEQYF
>TRBJ2-7|TRBV7-6|-|-
TGTGCCAGCAGCTTAGCTGGGGGTAGCTACGAGCAGTACTTC
CASSLAGGSYEQYF
>TRBJ2-1|TRBV5-1|-|TRBD2
TGCGCCAGCAGACTTAGACTAGCGGGAGTGTATGAGCAGTTCTTC
CASRLRLAGVYEQFF
>TRBJ1-2|TRBV18|-|-
TGTGCCAGCTCACCTCTTTGGGGCTACACCTTC
CASSPLWGYTF
>TRBJ2-7|TRBV11-3|-|TRBD2
TGTGCCAGCAGCTTAGGCGGGAGTGCGAACGAGCAGTACTTC
CASSLGGSANEQYF
>TRBJ1-2|TRBV19|-|-
TGTGCCATCAGGGACCGATCCTATGGCTACACCTTC
CAIRDRSYGYTF
>TRBJ2-1|TRBV15|-|-
TGTGCCACCAGCAGAGCCTTTAGTTCGCGCCAATACAATGAGCAGTTCTTC
CATSRAFSSRQYNEQFF
>TRBJ1-5|TRBV6-6|-|-
TGTGCCAGCAGCCCGGGGGAGGGGTTGGTTTCTCCCCAGCATTTT
CASSPGEGLVSPQHF
>TRBJ2-1|TRBV5-1|-|TRBD2
TGCGCCAGCAGCTTGATTAGCGGGAGTTCCTACAATGAGCAGTTCTTC
CASSLISGSSYNEQFF
>TRBJ2-3|TRBV5-1|once|-
TGCGCCAGCAGCTTGAGTCGGGACACCAAGGAGTTTACGCAGTATTTT
CASSLSRDTKEFTQYF
>TRBJ1-3|TRBV28|-|-
TGTGCCAGCAGCACGGGACCCGGAAACACCATATATTTT
CASSTGPGNTIYF
>TRBJ1-5|TRBV10-3|-|-
TGTGCCATTAAACGGGACGGGAGCAATCAGCCCCAGCATTTT
CAIKRDGSNQPQHF
>TRBJ2-1|TRBV5-1|once|-
TGCGCCAGCAGCTTGGGGGGCGGTTCTTTCAATGAGCAGTTCTTC
CASSLGGGSFNEQFF
>TRBJ2-5|TRBV7-2|-|TRBD1
TGTGCCAGCAGCTTAGGACAGGGGTCGTTGGGAGAGACCCAGTACTTC
CASSLGQGSLGETQYF
>TRBJ2-1|TRBV2|-|TRBD2
TGTGCCAGCAGCTTGACTAGCGGGAGTCAGGATGAGCAGTTCTTC
CASSLTSGSQDEQFF
>TRBJ2-6|TRBV28|-|-
TGTGCCAGCAGCCGGGAAACGTTCTCTGGGGCCAACGTCCTGACTTTC
CASSRETFSGANVLTF
>TRBJ2-7|TRBV7-2|-|TRBD2
TGTGCCAGCAGCCCCATAGCGGGACTCACCTACGAGCAGTACTTC
CASSPIAGLTYEQYF
>TRBJ1-5|TRBV5-5|-|-
TGTGCCAGCAGCTTTCGGCAGGGGAACAATCAGCCCCAGCATTTT
CASSFRQGNNQPQHF
>TRBJ2-1|TRBV27|-|TRBD2
TGTGCCAGCAGGCGACTAGCGGGATACCACAATGAGCAGTTCTTC
CASRRLAGYHNEQFF
>TRBJ1-6|TRBV6-5|-|-
TGTGCCACGAGGGGTTCCTATAATTCACCCCTCCACTTT
CATRGSYNSPLHF
>TRBJ2-7|TRBV20-1|-|-
TGCAGTGGGGCAGTCACCTACGAGCAGTACTTC
CSGAVTYEQYF
>TRBJ2-7|TRBV11-2|-|TRBD1
TGTGCCAGCAGCTTATCTTCCACAGGGGCATCCTACGAGCAGTACTTC
CASSLSSTGASYEQYF
>TRBJ1-1|TRBV18|once|-
TGTGCCAGCTCATCCTCCCCAACGGGTTTGGGGAAGGCGGCCACTGAAGCTTTCTTT
CASSSSPTGLGKAATEAFF
>TRBJ1-3|TRBV11-2|once|-
TGTGCCAGCAGCTTGAGAACCCGGCTAGCGGGAAACACCATATATTTT
CASSLRTRLAGNTIYF
>TRBJ1-5|TRBV5-6|once|-
TGTGCCAGCAGCGGAGGGACGGAGGGGAATCAGCCCCAGCATTTT
CASSGGTEGNQPQHF
>TRBJ2-1|TRBV15|-|TRBD2
TGTGCCACCAGCAGAGATCCACTAGCGGGAGGGAGAAATGAGCAGTTCTTC
CATSRDPLAGGRNEQFF
>TRBJ2-5|TRBV10-3|-|-
TGTGCCATCAGTGATCGGGGGAGATCGTTAGAGACCCAGTACTTC
CAISDRGRSLETQYF
>TRBJ2-1|TRBV10-1|-|-
TGCGCCAGCAGTCGGTCTGGGGCGGGTTCCTACAATGAGCAGTTCTTC
CASSRSGAGSYNEQFF
>TRBJ2-5|TRBV6-6|-|-
TGTGCCAGCAGTTACTTTTCAGAGACCCAGTACTTC
CASSYFSETQYF
>TRBJ2-7|TRBV27|-|-
TGTGCCAGCAGTTTATCGGAGACCAGGTGGACCTACGAGCAGTACTTC
CASSLSETRWTYEQYF
>TRBJ1-3|TRBV30|-|-
TGTGCCTGGGTCCAGAGCAGCTCTGGAAACACCATATATTTT
CAWVQSSSGNTIYF
>TRBJ1-1|TRBV19|-|-
TGTGCCAGTGGGTACCTGAACACTGAAGCTTTCTTT
CASGYLNTEAFF
>TRBJ2-1|TRBV7-2|-|TRBD2
TGTGCCAGCAGCCCACCTCGGGGACTAGCTAATGAGCAGTTCTTC
CASSPPRGLANEQFF
>TRBJ2-5|TRBV5-6|-|-
TGTGCCAGCAGCCGGGTGGGGGAGACCCAGTACTTC
CASSRVGETQYF
>TRBJ2-7|TRBV5-6|-|-
TGTGCCAGCAGCTTGGCCGGGGCAGCCCGAGACGAGCAGTACTTC
CASSLAGAARDEQYF
>TRBJ2-1|TRBV5-4|-|-
TGTGCCAGCAGCTTGGAGGGCCGCTCCTACAATGAGCAGTTCTTC
CASSLEGRSYNEQFF
>TRBJ2-5|TRBV5-1|-|TRBD2
TGCGCCAGCAGCGTATGGACTAGCGGGGAGACCCAGTACTTC
CASSVWTSGETQYF